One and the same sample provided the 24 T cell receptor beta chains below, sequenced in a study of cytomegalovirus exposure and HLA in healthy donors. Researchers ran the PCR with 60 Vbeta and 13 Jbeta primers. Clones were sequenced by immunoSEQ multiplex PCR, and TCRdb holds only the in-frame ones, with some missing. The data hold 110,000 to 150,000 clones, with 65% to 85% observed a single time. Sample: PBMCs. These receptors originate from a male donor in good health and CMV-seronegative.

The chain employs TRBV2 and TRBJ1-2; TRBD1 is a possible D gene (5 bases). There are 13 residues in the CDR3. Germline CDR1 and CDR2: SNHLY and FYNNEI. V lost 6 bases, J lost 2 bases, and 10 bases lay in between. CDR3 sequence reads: CASSRDSNYGYTF. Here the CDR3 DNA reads TGTGCCAGCAGCAGAGACAGCAACTATGGCTACACCTTC.

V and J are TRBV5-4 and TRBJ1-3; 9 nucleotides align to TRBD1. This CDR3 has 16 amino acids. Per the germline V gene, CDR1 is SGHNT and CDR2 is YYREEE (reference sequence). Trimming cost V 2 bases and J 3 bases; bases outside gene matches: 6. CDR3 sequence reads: CASSLHGTGFGNTIYF. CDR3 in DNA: TGTGCCAGCAGCTTACATGGGACAGGGTTTGGAAACACCATATATTTT. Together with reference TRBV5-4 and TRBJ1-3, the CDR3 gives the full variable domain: ETGVTQSPTHLIKTRGQQVTLRCSSQSGHNTVSWYQQALGQGPQFIFQYYREEENGRGNFPPRFSGLQFPNYSSELNVNALELDDSALYLCASSLHGTGFGNTIYFGEGSWLTVV.

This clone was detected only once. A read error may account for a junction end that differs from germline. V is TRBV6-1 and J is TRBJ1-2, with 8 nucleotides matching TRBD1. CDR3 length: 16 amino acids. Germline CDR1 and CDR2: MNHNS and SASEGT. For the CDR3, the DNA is TGTGCCAGCAGCGAAGAAACGGACAGGGATTACAATGGCTACACCTTC. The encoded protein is CASSEETDRDYNGYTF.

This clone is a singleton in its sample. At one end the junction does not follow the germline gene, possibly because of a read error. CDR3 loop: CASSFTGQGASSNQPRHF. In DNA form, the CDR3 reads TGTGCCAGCAGCTTTACGGGACAGGGGGCATCGAGCAATCAGCCCCGGCATTTT. The chain has TRBV28 and TRBJ1-5; 12 positions agree with TRBD1. The germline V gene has CDR1 MDHEN and CDR2 SYDVKM. This CDR3 comprises 18 residues.

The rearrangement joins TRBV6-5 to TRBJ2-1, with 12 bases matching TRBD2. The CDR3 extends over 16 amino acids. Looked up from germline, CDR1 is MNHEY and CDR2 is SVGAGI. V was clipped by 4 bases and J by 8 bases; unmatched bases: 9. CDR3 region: CASSSPGTSGFYEQFF. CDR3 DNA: TGTGCCAGCAGTTCCCCTGGGACTAGCGGGTTCTATGAGCAGTTCTTC.

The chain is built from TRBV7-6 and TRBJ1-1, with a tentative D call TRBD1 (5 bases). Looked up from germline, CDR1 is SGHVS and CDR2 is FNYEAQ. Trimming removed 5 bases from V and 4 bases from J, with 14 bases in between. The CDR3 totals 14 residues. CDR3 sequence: CASSPGGGITEAFF. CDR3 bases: TGTGCCAGCAGCCCGGGGGGTGGTATCACTGAAGCTTTCTTT.

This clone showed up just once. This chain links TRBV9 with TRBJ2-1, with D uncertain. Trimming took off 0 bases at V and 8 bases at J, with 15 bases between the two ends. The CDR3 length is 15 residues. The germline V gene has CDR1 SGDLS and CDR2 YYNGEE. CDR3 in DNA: TGTGCCAGCAGCGTAGGAGGCTCGGTGGTCTATGAGCAGTTCTTC. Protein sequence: CASSVGGSVVYEQFF. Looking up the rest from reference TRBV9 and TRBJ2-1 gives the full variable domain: DSGVTQTPKHLITATGQRVTLRCSPRSGDLSVYWYQQSLDQGLQFLIQYYNGEERAKGNILERFSAQQFPDLHSELNLSSLELGDSALYFCASSVGGSVVYEQFFGPGTRLTVL.

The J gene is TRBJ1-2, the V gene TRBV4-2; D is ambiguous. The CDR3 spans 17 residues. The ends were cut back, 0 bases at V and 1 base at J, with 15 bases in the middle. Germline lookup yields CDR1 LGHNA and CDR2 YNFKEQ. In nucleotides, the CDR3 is TGTGCCAGCAGCCAAGATTACAGAACGATACTTAACTATGGCTACACCTTC. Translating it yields CASSQDYRTILNYGYTF.

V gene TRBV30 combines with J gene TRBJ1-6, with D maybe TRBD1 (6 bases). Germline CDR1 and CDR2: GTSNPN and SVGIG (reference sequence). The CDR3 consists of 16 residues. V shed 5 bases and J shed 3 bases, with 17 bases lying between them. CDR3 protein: CAWGERNRVYNSPLHF. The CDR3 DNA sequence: TGTGCCTGGGGCGAAAGAAACAGGGTCTATAATTCACCCCTCCACTTT.

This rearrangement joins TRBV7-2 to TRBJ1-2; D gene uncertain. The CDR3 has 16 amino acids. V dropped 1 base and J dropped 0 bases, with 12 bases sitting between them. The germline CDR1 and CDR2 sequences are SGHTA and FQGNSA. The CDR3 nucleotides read TGTGCCAGCAGCTTAGATCTGGTTCCAGCTAACTATGGCTACACCTTC. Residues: CASSLDLVPANYGYTF.

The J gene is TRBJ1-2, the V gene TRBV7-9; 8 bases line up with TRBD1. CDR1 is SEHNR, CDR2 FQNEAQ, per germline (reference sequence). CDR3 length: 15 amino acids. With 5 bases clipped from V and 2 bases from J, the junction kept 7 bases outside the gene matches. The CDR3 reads CASSRAGQENYGYTF. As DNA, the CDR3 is TGTGCCAGCAGCCGAGCGGGACAGGAGAACTATGGCTACACCTTC.

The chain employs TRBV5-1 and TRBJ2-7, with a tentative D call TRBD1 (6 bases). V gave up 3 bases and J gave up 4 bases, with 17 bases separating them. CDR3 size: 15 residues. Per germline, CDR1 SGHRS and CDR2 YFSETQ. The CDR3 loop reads CASSSGTGNRYEQYF. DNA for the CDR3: TGCGCCAGCAGCTCGGGTACAGGGAATCGGTACGAGCAGTACTTC.

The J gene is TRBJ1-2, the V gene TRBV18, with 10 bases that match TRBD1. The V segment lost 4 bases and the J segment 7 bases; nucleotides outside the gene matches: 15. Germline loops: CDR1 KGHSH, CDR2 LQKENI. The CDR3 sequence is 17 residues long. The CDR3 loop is CASSLSIPGQGYGGYTF. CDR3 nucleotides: TGTGCCAGCTCACTATCGATTCCGGGACAGGGGTATGGTGGCTACACCTTC.

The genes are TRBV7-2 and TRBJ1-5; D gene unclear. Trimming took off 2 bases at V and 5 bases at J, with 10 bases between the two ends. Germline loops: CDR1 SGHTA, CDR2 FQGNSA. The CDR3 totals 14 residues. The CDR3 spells CASSLSPDYQPQHF. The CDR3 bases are TGTGCCAGCAGCTTATCCCCAGATTATCAGCCCCAGCATTTT.

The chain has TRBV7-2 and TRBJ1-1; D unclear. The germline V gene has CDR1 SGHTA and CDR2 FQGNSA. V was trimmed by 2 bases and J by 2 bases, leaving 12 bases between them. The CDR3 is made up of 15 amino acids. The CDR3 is CASSLSLQQNTEAFF. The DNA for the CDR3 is TGTGCCAGCAGCTTATCTTTACAGCAAAACACTGAAGCTTTCTTT.

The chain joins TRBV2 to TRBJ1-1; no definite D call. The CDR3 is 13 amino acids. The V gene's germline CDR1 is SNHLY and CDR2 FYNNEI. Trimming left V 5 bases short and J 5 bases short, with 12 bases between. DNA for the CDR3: TGTGCCAGCAGTTCGGAGGGCTATACTGAAGCTTTCTTT. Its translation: CASSSEGYTEAFF. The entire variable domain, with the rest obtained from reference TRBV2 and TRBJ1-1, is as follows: EPEVTQTPSHQVTQMGQEVILRCVPISNHLYFYWYRQILGQKVEFLVSFYNNEISEKSEIFDDQFSVERPDGSNFTLKIRSTKLEDSAMYFCASSSEGYTEAFFGQGTRLTVV.

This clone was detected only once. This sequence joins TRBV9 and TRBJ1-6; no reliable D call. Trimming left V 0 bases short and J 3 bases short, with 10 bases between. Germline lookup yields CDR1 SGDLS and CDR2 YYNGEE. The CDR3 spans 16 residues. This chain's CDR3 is CASSVGAPYYNSPLHF. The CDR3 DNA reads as TGTGCCAGCAGCGTAGGGGCACCTTACTATAATTCACCCCTCCACTTT.

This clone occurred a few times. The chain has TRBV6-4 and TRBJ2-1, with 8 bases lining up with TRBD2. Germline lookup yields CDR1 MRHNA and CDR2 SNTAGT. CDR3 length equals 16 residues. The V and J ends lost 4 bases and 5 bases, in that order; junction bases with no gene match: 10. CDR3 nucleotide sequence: TGTGCCAGCAGTGGGACCACGGGACTAGATCACAATGAGCAGTTCTTC. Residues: CASSGTTGLDHNEQFF.

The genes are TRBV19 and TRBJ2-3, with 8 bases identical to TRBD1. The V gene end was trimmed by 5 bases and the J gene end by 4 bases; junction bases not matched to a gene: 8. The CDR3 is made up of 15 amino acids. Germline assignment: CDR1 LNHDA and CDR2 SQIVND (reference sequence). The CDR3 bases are TGTGCCAGTAGTCTCGGACAGGGAAAGTCAGATACGCAGTATTTT. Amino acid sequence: CASSLGQGKSDTQYF.

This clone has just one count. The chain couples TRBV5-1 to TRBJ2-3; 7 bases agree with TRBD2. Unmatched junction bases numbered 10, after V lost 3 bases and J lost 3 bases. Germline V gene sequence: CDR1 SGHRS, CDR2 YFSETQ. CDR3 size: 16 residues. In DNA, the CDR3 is TGCGCCAGCAGCTCCGGACTAGTCGGTTTGACAGATACGCAGTATTTT. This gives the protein CASSSGLVGLTDTQYF.

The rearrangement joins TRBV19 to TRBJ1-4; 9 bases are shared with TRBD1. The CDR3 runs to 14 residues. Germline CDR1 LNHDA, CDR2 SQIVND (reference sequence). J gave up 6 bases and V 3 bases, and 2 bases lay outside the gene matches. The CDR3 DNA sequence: TGTGCCAGTAGTATTGGGACAGGGCATGAAAAACTGTTTTTT. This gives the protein CASSIGTGHEKLFF.

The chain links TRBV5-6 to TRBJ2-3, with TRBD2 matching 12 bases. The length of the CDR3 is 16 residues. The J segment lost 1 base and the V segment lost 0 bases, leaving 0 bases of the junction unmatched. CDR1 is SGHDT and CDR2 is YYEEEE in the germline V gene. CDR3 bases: TGTGCCAGCAGCTTGGGACTAGCGGGGGGCACAGATACGCAGTATTTT. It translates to CASSLGLAGGTDTQYF. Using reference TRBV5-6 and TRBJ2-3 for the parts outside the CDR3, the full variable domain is DAGVTQSPTHLIKTRGQQVTLRCSPKSGHDTVSWYQQALGQGPQFIFQYYEEEERQRGNFPDRFSGHQFPNYSSELNVNALLLGDSALYLCASSLGLAGGTDTQYFGPGTRLTVL.

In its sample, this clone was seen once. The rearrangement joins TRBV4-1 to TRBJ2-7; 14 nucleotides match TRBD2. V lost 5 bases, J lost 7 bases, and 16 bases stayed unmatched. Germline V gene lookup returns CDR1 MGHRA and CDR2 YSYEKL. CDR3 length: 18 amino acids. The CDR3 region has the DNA TGCGCCAGCAGCTCGGGACTAGCGGGAGTACTCACTTCGGGGGAGCAGTACTTC. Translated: CASSSGLAGVLTSGEQYF.

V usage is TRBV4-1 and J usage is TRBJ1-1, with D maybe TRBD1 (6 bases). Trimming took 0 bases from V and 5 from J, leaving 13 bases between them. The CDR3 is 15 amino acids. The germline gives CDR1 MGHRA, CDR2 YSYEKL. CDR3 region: CASSQDSGAGTEAFF. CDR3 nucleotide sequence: TGCGCCAGCAGCCAAGATTCAGGGGCAGGGACTGAAGCTTTCTTT.